This T cell receptor (beta chain) originates from a study of CD8 T cells in Susac syndrome. The junction had 1 base not matched to a gene; V was cut back by 1 base and J by 6 bases. Germline V lookup: CDR1 SGHVS, CDR2 FNYEAQ. This CDR3 has 13 residues. It was with random hexamers that roughly 0.45 to 1 ug RNA was reverse transcribed. Amplification of the TCR beta CDR3 was carried out by immunoSEQ multiplex PCR, which spanned a total of 54 Vbeta and 13 Jbeta segments. Each CDR3 protein gets one entry after TCRdb re-called the immunoSEQ multiplex PCR reads with MiXCR. The repertoire holds about 130,000 distinct CDR3 sequences, with around 95% as singletons.

Sequencing input: CD8+ T cells from PBMCs. This sequence was found in a human donor with Susac syndrome. V and J are TRBV7-6 and TRBJ2-3; 7 bases align to TRBD2. The CDR3 loop reads CASSLGTSDTQYF. CDR3 nucleotide sequence: TGTGCCAGCAGCTTAGGGACTAGTGATACGCAGTATTTT.